The clone carrying this T cell receptor (beta chain) was counted a few times. The time point is: after trial treatment. Treatment given: LDRT plus nivolumab, ipilimumab, low-dose cyclophosphamide and aspirin (RACIN trial). The sample comes from a study of low-dose radiotherapy and immunotherapy resistance in tumors. Alpha- and beta-chain coverage of first-strand cDNA came from TRAV- and TRBV-specific primers. The PCR that amplified TCRs ran for roughly 20 cycles, relying on a constant-region primer and a V-primer adapter. MiXCR, applied by TCRdb to the reads, yields one record per CDR3 protein. The sample includes tens of thousands of distinct CDR3 sequences, 20% to 25% of them seen just once. V lost 6 bases to trimming and J lost 2 bases; unmatched junction nucleotides: 8. There are 15 residues in the CDR3. Germline V lookup: CDR1 DFQATT, CDR2 SNEGSKA (reference sequence).

Sequencing used PBMCs, obtained after low-dose radiotherapy plus immunotherapy. The clonotype originates from a female donor with ovarian cancer. The chain combines TRBV20-1 with TRBJ2-3; 10 positions match TRBD2. The CDR3 sequence: CSAPRLAGITDTQYF. CDR3 in DNA: TGCAGTGCACCGAGACTAGCGGGCATCACAGATACGCAGTATTTT.